These 11 T cell receptor beta chains share one sample of origin, sequenced in a study of graft-versus-host responses after intestinal transplantation. These receptors' antigens are unknown. The method was immunoSEQ multiplex PCR; TCRdb's version includes in-frame clones alone and lacks a portion of them. The sample lists 90,000 to 150,000 clones, around 95% seen once, with more than 2.5% in the top ten. The sequencing here drew on unstimulated CD8+ T cells sorted from spleen or lymph node cells, taken before intestinal transplant. Receptors originate from a human donor who received an intestinal transplant.

The chain links TRBV15 to TRBJ2-2, with D hard to call. The CDR3 is 16 residues long. Per germline, CDR1 LNHNV and CDR2 YYDKDF (reference sequence). Trimming pared 4 bases from V and 2 bases from J, leaving 14 bases between. CDR3 protein: CATSNWFSPNTGELFF. CDR3 coding DNA: TGTGCCACCAGCAATTGGTTCTCGCCCAACACCGGGGAGCTGTTTTTT. The full variable domain, with the rest looked up from reference TRBV15 and TRBJ2-2, is DAMVIQNPRYQVTQFGKPVTLSCSQTLNHNVMYWYQQKSSQAPKLLFHYYDKDFNNEADTPDNFQSRRPNTSFCFLDIRSPGLGDTAMYLCATSNWFSPNTGELFFGEGSRLTVL.

Remarks on this clone: At one of its ends the junction is not consistent with the germline gene, which may arise from a read error. The chain recombines TRBV4-1 with TRBJ2-2, with 11 bases identical to TRBD2. The CDR3 is 16 residues long. Germline CDR1 MGHRA, CDR2 YSYEKL. The CDR3, as DNA: TGCGCCAGCAGCCCAGGACTAGCGGGCTCTCCGGGGGGGCTGTTTTTT. Translating it yields CASSPGLAGSPGGLFF.

The CDR3: CASLPGGQGLDGYTF. In DNA form, the CDR3 reads TGTGCCAGCCTACCCGGGGGACAGGGTTTAGATGGCTACACCTTC. V gene TRBV2 combines with J gene TRBJ1-2; 9 bases map to TRBD1. Germline-derived CDR1 and CDR2 are SNHLY and FYNNEI. V shed 8 bases, J shed 6 bases, and the junction held 13 bases outside the gene matches. The CDR3 is 15 residues long.

The CDR3 here is CASSTPPTGLWFMNTEAFF. CDR3 in DNA: TGTGCCAGCAGTACCCCGCCGACAGGGTTGTGGTTCATGAACACTGAAGCTTTCTTT. The chain carries TRBV28 and TRBJ1-1, with 7 bases that match TRBD1. Germline assignment: CDR1 MDHEN and CDR2 SYDVKM. The CDR3 is 19 residues long. The V segment lost 5 bases and the J segment 0 bases; nucleotides outside the gene matches: 18.

This rearrangement joins TRBV21-1 to TRBJ2-5; TRBD1 is the table's D call, not checked against the DNA. TRBV21-1 is an annotated pseudogene. CDR3 length: 13 amino acids. CDR3 in DNA: TGTGCCAGCAGCACGACAGGGCAAGAGACCCAGTACTTC. Amino acid sequence: CASSTTGQETQYF.

The chain recombines TRBV4-1 with TRBJ1-2, with 7 bases matching TRBD1. Germline CDR1 is MGHRA and CDR2 is YSYEKL. The CDR3 totals 15 residues. Trimming removed 1 base from V and 1 base from J; junction bases left unmatched: 3. CDR3 sequence (DNA): TGCGCCAGCAGCCAAGGGCAGGGGGGTAACTATGGCTACACCTTC. The encoded protein is CASSQGQGGNYGYTF.

CDR3 sequence reads: CASSSGTHGYTF. The CDR3 coding sequence is TGTGCCAGCAGTTCCGGGACGCATGGCTACACCTTC. The gene calls are TRBV28 and TRBJ1-2, with D perhaps TRBD1 (5 bases). Per the germline V gene, CDR1 is MDHEN and CDR2 is SYDVKM. There are 12 residues in the CDR3. V lost 4 bases and J lost 6, with 9 bases in between.

The J gene is TRBJ2-7, the V gene TRBV11-2; no clear D. CDR1 is SGHAT and CDR2 is FQNNGV in the germline V gene. V was pared by 3 bases and J by 2 bases, with 8 bases between. This CDR3 is 13 amino acids long. CDR3 sequence reads: CASSFRFPYEQYF. CDR3 DNA sequence: TGTGCCAGCAGCTTCAGGTTCCCCTACGAGCAGTACTTC.

V is TRBV25-1 and J is TRBJ2-7; D tentatively fits TRBD1 or TRBD2 (6 bases each). This CDR3 comprises 14 residues. The germline V gene encodes CDR1 MGHDK and CDR2 SYGVNS. V shed 3 bases and J shed 7 bases, with 16 bases lying between them. CDR3 loop: CASSEGGPAREQYF. The CDR3, as DNA: TGTGCCAGCAGTGAGGGGGGCCCAGCGAGGGAGCAGTACTTC.

The chain's CDR3 is CASSIQSLFAEAFF. The CDR3 DNA is TGTGCCAGTAGTATACAGAGCTTGTTCGCTGAAGCTTTCTTT. The chain combines TRBV19 with TRBJ1-1; D is undetermined. V lost 2 bases and J 6 bases, leaving 13 bases between the germline ends. CDR1 and CDR2 from the germline V gene are LNHDA and SQIVND (reference sequence). The CDR3 extends over 14 amino acids.

This rearrangement joins TRBV29-1 to TRBJ1-2; the D is unclear. Germline CDR1 reads SQVTM; CDR2 reads ANQGSEA. Trimming cost V 4 bases and J 4 bases, with 10 bases left between them. This CDR3 is 12 amino acids long. The CDR3 protein is CSVVGGSYGYTF. CDR3 in DNA: TGCAGCGTTGTTGGCGGCAGCTATGGCTACACCTTC.